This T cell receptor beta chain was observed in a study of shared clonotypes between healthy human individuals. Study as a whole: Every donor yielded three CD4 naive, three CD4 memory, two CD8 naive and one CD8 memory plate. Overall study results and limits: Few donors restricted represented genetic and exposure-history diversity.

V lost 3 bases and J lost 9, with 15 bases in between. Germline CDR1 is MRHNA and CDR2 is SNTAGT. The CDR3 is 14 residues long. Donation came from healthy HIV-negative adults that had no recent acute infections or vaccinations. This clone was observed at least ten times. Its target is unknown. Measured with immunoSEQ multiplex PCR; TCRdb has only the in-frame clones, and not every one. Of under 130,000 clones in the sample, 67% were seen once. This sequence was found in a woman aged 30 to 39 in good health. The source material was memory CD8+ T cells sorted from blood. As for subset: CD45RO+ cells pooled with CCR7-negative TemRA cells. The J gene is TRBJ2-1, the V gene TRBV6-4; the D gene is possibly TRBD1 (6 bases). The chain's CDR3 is CASSEGDTAGEQFF. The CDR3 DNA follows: TGTGCCAGCAGTGAAGGGGACACGGCAGGTGAGCAGTTCTTC.